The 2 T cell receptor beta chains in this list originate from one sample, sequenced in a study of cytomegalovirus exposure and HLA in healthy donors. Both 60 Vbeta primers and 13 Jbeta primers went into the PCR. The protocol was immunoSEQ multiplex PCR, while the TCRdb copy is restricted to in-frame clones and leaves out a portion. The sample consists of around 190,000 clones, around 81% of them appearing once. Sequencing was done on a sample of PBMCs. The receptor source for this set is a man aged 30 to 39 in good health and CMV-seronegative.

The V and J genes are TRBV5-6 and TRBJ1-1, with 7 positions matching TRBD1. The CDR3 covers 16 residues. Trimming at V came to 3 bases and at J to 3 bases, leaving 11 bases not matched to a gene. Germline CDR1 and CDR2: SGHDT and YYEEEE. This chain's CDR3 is CASSSRDSLSYTEAFF. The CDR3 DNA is TGTGCCAGCAGCTCTAGGGACAGCCTATCGTACACTGAAGCTTTCTTT.

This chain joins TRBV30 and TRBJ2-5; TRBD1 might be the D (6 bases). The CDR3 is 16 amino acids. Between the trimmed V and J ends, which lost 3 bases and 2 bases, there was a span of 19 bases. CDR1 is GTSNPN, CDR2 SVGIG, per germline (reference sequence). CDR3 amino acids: CAWSNIPGQSQETQYF. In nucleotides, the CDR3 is TGTGCCTGGAGCAACATCCCGGGACAATCACAAGAGACCCAGTACTTC.